These 8 T cell receptor beta chains were all obtained from the same sample, sequenced in a study of blood T cell repertoires in COVID-19. The repertoire was sequenced with immunoSEQ multiplex PCR; TCRdb's copy has only in-frame clones and lacks some. The sample yields roughly 150,000 clones, more than 65% seen once. The specimen sequenced was peripheral blood. These receptors originate from a woman aged 45 to 65 with acute or convalescent COVID-19.

The V call is TRBV5-5, the J call TRBJ2-2, with 7 nucleotides matching TRBD2. CDR3 size: 17 residues. CDR1 is SGHKS and CDR2 is YYEKEE in the germline V gene (reference sequence). V was pared by 4 bases and J by 4 bases, with 13 bases of the junction left unmatched. The CDR3 sequence is CASSRVGSGATTGELFF. The CDR3 DNA reads TGTGCCAGCAGCCGCGTGGGGAGCGGGGCTACCACCGGGGAGCTGTTTTTT. The full variable domain, rest sourced from reference TRBV5-5 and TRBJ2-2, is DAGVTQSPTHLIKTRGQQVTLRCSPISGHKSVSWYQQVLGQGPQFIFQYYEKEERGRGNFPDRFSARQFPNYSSELNVNALLLGDSALYLCASSRVGSGATTGELFFGEGSRLTVL.

This chain uses TRBV5-4 with TRBJ1-2; D gene ambiguous. This CDR3 contains 15 residues. V was shortened by 4 bases and J by 4 bases, with 17 bases between the two germline ends. The germline gives CDR1 SGHNT, CDR2 YYREEE (reference sequence). The CDR3 region is CASSRLGARIYGYTF. In DNA, the CDR3 is TGTGCCAGCAGCCGTCTGGGAGCGAGGATCTATGGCTACACCTTC.

This rearrangement joins TRBV4-3 to TRBJ2-7, with 10 positions matching TRBD2. Trimming removed 2 bases from V and 5 bases from J; junction bases left unmatched: 12. The CDR3 sequence is 17 residues long. Per the germline V gene, CDR1 is LGHNA and CDR2 is YSLEER. CDR3 amino acids: CASSQLQAGGPFDEQYF. CDR3 DNA sequence: TGCGCCAGCAGCCAATTACAAGCGGGAGGGCCGTTCGACGAGCAGTACTTC.

This clone was picked up a small number of times. The chain recombines TRBV18 with TRBJ2-1; 10 nucleotides line up with TRBD2. The CDR3 contains 18 residues. With V trimmed by 3 bases and J by 6 bases, 14 bases remained unmatched. The germline gives CDR1 KGHSH, CDR2 LQKENI. The CDR3 region is CASSPAGSGRAAGNEQFF. Here the CDR3 DNA reads TGTGCCAGCTCACCCGCAGGGAGCGGGAGGGCCGCGGGCAATGAGCAGTTCTTC.

This chain connects TRBV2 to TRBJ2-1; 14 bases fit TRBD2. Per germline, CDR1 SNHLY and CDR2 FYNNEI. This CDR3 is built from 15 residues. V lost 7 bases to trimming and J lost 7 bases; unmatched junction nucleotides: 6. The DNA for the CDR3 is TGTGCCAGCAATCCCGGGACTAGCGGGAGTAATGAGCAGTTCTTC. It yields the protein CASNPGTSGSNEQFF.

Regarding this clone: Its ends do not fully match the called genes, so a read error is possible. This sequence joins TRBV4-2 and TRBJ2-7, with TRBD2 identical over 11 bases. CDR1 LGHNA and CDR2 YNFKEQ come from the germline V gene. This CDR3 has 14 amino acids. As DNA, the CDR3 is TGTGCCAGCAGCCAGGCTAGCGGACTAGCGGGCAGTTTTTTC. Amino acid sequence: CASSQASGLAGSFF.

V is TRBV7-7 and J is TRBJ2-1; D ambiguous. Deletions cut 5 bases from V and 0 bases from J, with 11 bases between. Germline V gene lookup returns CDR1 SSHAT and CDR2 FNYEAQ (reference sequence). The CDR3 totals 15 residues. The CDR3 nucleotides read TGTGCCAGCAGCCTAGTCTACAGCTCCTACAATGAGCAGTTCTTC. This sequence encodes CASSLVYSSYNEQFF.

As to this clone: The junction shows a germline mismatch at one end, possibly a read error. The V call is TRBV4-3, the J call TRBJ1-6; D perhaps matches TRBD1 (5 bases). Germline values: CDR1 LGHNA, CDR2 YSLEER. There are 14 residues in the CDR3. Written as DNA, the CDR3 is TGCGCCAGCAGCCAAGATGCAGGGAATTCCCCCCTCCACTTT. Its protein product is CASSQDAGNSPLHF.